This T cell receptor (beta chain) was captured by sequencing in a study of naive and memory T cell subsets. The study's findings and limits: A few larger clonotypes appeared in naive repertoires, especially CD8, possibly memory cells re-expressing CD45RA. Over 85% of naive TCR sequences appeared only once, unlike memory subsets.

This clonotype came up a few times. The antigen remains unidentified. The beta constant-region primer was an equimolar mix of two oligonucleotides covering TRBC1 and TRBC2. Nested alpha and beta constant-region primers with the SP2 primer drove four PCR rounds on ligated cDNA. TCRdb re-derived calls from the UMI-ligation and nested PCR reads in MiXCR, one entry per CDR3 protein. The sample holds roughly 97,000 distinct CDR3 sequences, roughly 15% seen once. Sequences were obtained from naive CD8+ T cells from blood. This TCR derives from a human donor in good health.

The CDR3 sequence is CASSRGYREKLFF. The CDR3 region has the DNA TGTGCCAGCAGCAGGGGATATCGCGAAAAACTGTTTTTT. The chain has TRBV7-6 and TRBJ1-4, with a possible D match to TRBD1 (5 bases). The CDR3 loop spans 13 amino acids. CDR1 SGHVS and CDR2 FNYEAQ come from the germline V gene. V was clipped by 5 bases and J by 8 bases, with 12 bases between them.